One and the same sample provided the 15 T cell receptor beta chains below, sequenced in a study of shared clonotypes between healthy human individuals. Sequencing was performed with immunoSEQ multiplex PCR; in TCRdb, only in-frame clones are kept and a portion is missing. The sample includes hundreds of thousands of clones, 85% to 95% of them seen just once. Naive CD8 cells, CD45RO-negative and positively selected for CCR7, excluded terminally differentiated effector memory CD45RA+ cells. Sequenced: naive CD8+ T cells sorted from blood. Receptors were obtained from a woman in her 30s in good health.

This chain connects TRBV7-9 to TRBJ2-7; 7 nucleotides align to TRBD2. The germline CDR1 and CDR2 sequences are SEHNR and FQNEAQ (reference sequence). The CDR3 covers 14 residues. The ends lost 5 bases at V and 2 bases at J; junction bases unmatched: 6. The CDR3 DNA sequence: TGTGCCAGCAGCGGACTAGTCCCAGCCTACGAGCAGTACTTC. It encodes CASSGLVPAYEQYF.

The chain is built from TRBV28 and TRBJ2-7; tentatively, D is TRBD2 (6 bases). The germline V and J ends were trimmed by 10 bases and 4 bases, with 14 bases remaining between them. The CDR3 contains 12 residues. Per the germline V gene, CDR1 is MDHEN and CDR2 is SYDVKM. The CDR3 spells CAIGEDAYEQYF. The DNA of the CDR3 is TGTGCCATCGGGGAGGACGCGTACGAGCAGTACTTC.

J is TRBJ2-7 and V is TRBV7-9; possible D gene TRBD2, 6 bases. Trimming took off 6 bases at V and 0 bases at J, with 9 bases between the two ends. This CDR3 is built from 13 residues. Germline V gives CDR1 SEHNR, CDR2 FQNEAQ (reference sequence). The CDR3 here is CASREGSSYEQYF. In DNA, the CDR3 is TGTGCCAGCAGGGAGGGAAGCTCCTACGAGCAGTACTTC.

The chain carries TRBV5-4 and TRBJ1-1; no clear D. The CDR3 is made up of 15 amino acids. CDR1 and CDR2 from the germline V gene are SGHNT and YYREEE (reference sequence). Trimming cost V 0 bases and J 0 bases, with 9 bases left between them. The CDR3 DNA sequence: TGTGCCAGCAGCTTGGGATTGACCATGAACACTGAAGCTTTCTTT. Its protein is CASSLGLTMNTEAFF.

V usage is TRBV7-9 and J usage is TRBJ1-6, with D tentatively TRBD1 (5 bases). Trimming shortened V by 5 bases and J by 5 bases, and 10 bases separated the two germline ends. CDR3 length equals 14 residues. Germline loops: CDR1 SEHNR, CDR2 FQNEAQ (reference sequence). The CDR3 is CASSPGGDNSPLHF. Written as DNA, the CDR3 is TGTGCCAGCAGCCCCGGGGGGGATAATTCACCCCTCCACTTT.

The chain uses TRBV7-9 and TRBJ2-7; D may correspond to TRBD1 or TRBD2 (6 bases each). V dropped 5 bases and J dropped 0 bases, with 17 bases sitting between them. Germline assignment: CDR1 SEHNR and CDR2 FQNEAQ (reference sequence). The CDR3 has 16 residues. The CDR3 DNA is TGTGCCAGCAGCCCGGGAGTACAGGGAACCTCCTACGAGCAGTACTTC. Translating gives CASSPGVQGTSYEQYF.

The chain combines TRBV7-9 with TRBJ2-5; tentatively, D is TRBD1 (6 bases). CDR1 and CDR2 from the germline V gene are SEHNR and FQNEAQ (reference sequence). This CDR3 has 13 residues. Trimming stripped 4 bases from V and 1 base from J, with 7 bases between. CDR3 in amino acids: CASSSRGQETQYF. As DNA, the CDR3 is TGTGCCAGCAGCTCCAGGGGCCAAGAGACCCAGTACTTC.

This chain connects TRBV27 to TRBJ2-7, with 10 bases that match TRBD1. This CDR3 contains 13 residues. V lost 6 bases, J lost 6 bases, and 5 bases stayed unmatched. In germline, CDR1 is MNHEY, CDR2 SMNVEV (reference sequence). The CDR3 bases are TGTGCCAGCAGCGACAGGGGGCGCCTCGAGCAGTACTTC. Protein product: CASSDRGRLEQYF.

This clone was observed once. This CDR3 is CASSFARHYSTDTQYF. In nucleotides, the CDR3 is TGTGCCAGCAGTTTCGCCAGACATTATAGCACAGATACGCAGTATTTT. The V and J genes are TRBV28 and TRBJ2-3; no clear D. Germline V CDR1 and CDR2: MDHEN, SYDVKM. Between the trimmed V and J ends, which lost 3 bases and 0 bases, there was a span of 13 bases. CDR3 length equals 16 residues.

This chain uses TRBV15 with TRBJ2-1, with D possibly TRBD2 on 5 matching bases. Trimming took 4 bases from V and 8 from J, leaving 6 bases between them. Germline V lookup: CDR1 LNHNV, CDR2 YYDKDF (reference sequence). This CDR3 contains 11 residues. The CDR3: CATSILDEQFF. CDR3 bases: TGTGCCACCAGCATACTAGATGAGCAGTTCTTC.

A note on this clone: Because the CDR3's place on the DNA is in doubt, the DNA is left out and the CDR3 is given as listed by TCRdb. V is TRBV28 and J is TRBJ2-1; TRBD2, the table's D call, was not compared with the DNA. The CDR3 extends over 11 residues, inclusive of both ends. CDR1 and CDR2 (germline): MDHEN, SYDVKM. CDR3: CASSLEREQFF.

Only a few counts were recorded for this clone. V is TRBV7-2 and J is TRBJ1-5; the D is unclear. This CDR3 spans 14 amino acids. Trimming left V 0 bases short and J 7 bases short, with 10 bases between. The germline V gene encodes CDR1 SGHTA and CDR2 FQGNSA. Written as DNA, the CDR3 is TGTGCCAGCAGCTTAGCGCTAATCGGGCAGCCCCAGCATTTT. Translated: CASSLALIGQPQHF.

The rearrangement joins TRBV19 to TRBJ2-4, with unresolved D. Trimming pared 9 bases from V and 0 bases from J, leaving 9 bases between. This CDR3 region has 13 residues. CDR1 is LNHDA and CDR2 is SQIVND in the germline V gene (reference sequence). The CDR3 sequence is CASIDLAKNIQYF. The CDR3 coding sequence is TGTGCCAGCATAGATTTAGCCAAAAACATTCAGTACTTC.

The chain links TRBV4-1 to TRBJ2-7; D gene uncertain. The CDR3 totals 13 residues. CDR1 MGHRA and CDR2 YSYEKL come from the germline V gene. V lost 5 bases and J 3 bases, leaving 11 bases between the germline ends. CDR3 loop: CASSKKSDYEQYF. CDR3 bases: TGCGCCAGCAGCAAGAAGTCGGACTACGAGCAGTACTTC.

This clone was recorded only once. The chain employs TRBV18 and TRBJ2-5; D is unclear. This CDR3 has 13 residues. The V end lost 6 bases, the J end lost 5 bases, and 13 bases lay between the germline ends. Germline values: CDR1 KGHSH, CDR2 LQKENI. The CDR3 DNA follows: TGTGCCAGCTCGCGAGAAACGCGGGAGACCCAGTACTTC. This codes for CASSRETRETQYF.